This is a list of T cell receptor beta chains from one sample in a study of blood T cell repertoires in COVID-19. TCRdb keeps only in-frame clones here, not all; method: immunoSEQ multiplex PCR. The repertoire holds 90,000 to 100,000 clones, approximately 82% seen once, with around 25% in the top ten. The sample taken for sequencing was peripheral blood. Receptors originate from a man in his sixties with acute or convalescent COVID-19. Each CDR3 is given with its conserved first and last residue. D genes are given only for firm matches. Size is omitted from some rows. Given values are once, few, many or a class for expanded clones.

NA NA TRBJ1-4 TRBV9 TGTGCCAGCAGCGTAGGGCAGGTCCCAACTAATGAAAAACTGTTTTTT CASSVGQVPTNEKLFF
NA NA TRBJ2-4 TRBV28 TGTGCCAGCAGTCCCGGAAGTATCGGGGACAAAAACATTCAGTACTTC CASSPGSIGDKNIQYF
NA NA TRBJ2-7 TRBV18 TGTGCCAGCTCACCGAGGCTGGGGCCCTACGAGCAGTACTTC CASSPRLGPYEQYF
NA TRBD2 TRBJ2-2 TRBV2 TGTGCCAGCAGACCGCAGGGACTAGCGGGGACCGGGGAGCTGTTTTTT CASRPQGLAGTGELFF
NA TRBD2 TRBJ2-1 TRBV15 TGTGCCACCAGCAGCCCAGGCGGCGGGGGGTACAATGAGCAGTTCTTC CATSSPGGGGYNEQFF
NA NA TRBJ2-5 TRBV5-1 TGCGCCAGCAGCTTGGGTTTTAAGGGGCAGGGCCTAGCGGAGACCCAGTACTTC CASSLGFKGQGLAETQYF
NA NA TRBJ1-2 TRBV21-1 TGTGCCAGCAGCAAAGGAGGGAGACTTTCGGCCTATGGTGGCTACACCTTC CASSKGGRLSAYGGYTF
NA NA TRBJ1-6 TRBV30 TGTGCCTGGAGTCTGTCGGGGGCACCCCTCCACTTT CAWSLSGAPLHF
NA NA TRBJ1-6 TRBV18 TGTGCCAGCTCACCAATTTCTTCCTCACCCCTCCACTTT CASSPISSSPLHF
NA TRBD2 TRBJ2-1 TRBV18 TGTGCCAGCTCACCCCCTGGGACTAGCTCGGCAGGCGAGCAGTTCTTC CASSPPGTSSAGEQFF
NA NA TRBJ1-3 TRBV19 TGTGCCAGTAGTATCCTGACCACTTCGAGGGGAAACACCATATATTTT CASSILTTSRGNTIYF
NA TRBD1 TRBJ1-1 TRBV5-1 TGCGCCAGCAGCTCCGGACAGGGGCCCATGAACACTGAAGCTTTCTTT CASSSGQGPMNTEAFF
NA TRBD1 TRBJ1-1 TRBV10-1 TGCGCCAGCAGTGAGTCCTGGACAGGGTTGAACTTACGGGCTTTCTTT CASSESWTGLNLRAFF
few NA TRBJ1-1 TRBV9 TGTGCCAGCAGCGTAGACGGCAGGGCAGCTTTCTTT CASSVDGRAAFF